The text below deals with one T cell receptor (beta chain). The antigen this receptor binds is unknown. Per-base qualities were not stored, and no clone one base away is much larger. The CDR3 regions of human TCRbeta chains were analyzed by immunosequencing. For the original study's pipeline: Repertoire TCRs were checked for matches against a reference library of SARS-CoV-2-specific TCRs that had been generated using the MIRA antigen-specificity platform. Breadth meant the fraction of unique TCRs that were SARS-CoV-2-associated, whereas depth meant the fraction of total T cells that were SARS-CoV-2-associated. Using the MIRA data, every spike-specific TCR was mapped to the spike region that the TCR reacted to and assigned to either a CD4 or a CD8 class. Log10-transformed breadth and depth values were compared by one-way ANOVA with Sidak's multiple comparisons tests. TCRdb took over this immuneACCESS table, retaining in-frame rearrangements with V and J assigned. Such tables are incomplete; in checked studies, under half of the missing clones stem from an unresolved V gene, and the remainder is unexplained. V and J calls and clone size are copied from that table; D and trimming were computed from the DNA. The sample table records about 120,000 clones; roughly 90% of these occur just once. More than 13% of the sample rests with the top ten.

Spanning cysteine to phenylalanine, the CDR3 consists of 13 amino acids. Only the CDR3 part of the read is kept: 39 bases, read in frame from the first base. CDR1 and CDR2 were assigned from the germline V gene as SNHLY and FYNNEI. V lost 7 bases and J lost 5 bases; the stretch between them is 12 bases long. The time point label for this specimen denotes: baseline before first vaccination. The vaccinee samples were drawn from two UK trials, COV001 and COV002, one of which was a single-blind randomized controlled phase 2/3 trial testing AZD1222 (ChAdOx1 nCoV-19) in healthy adults. Trial participant PBMC samples were collected at day 0 and day 28 after the second dose for TCRbeta chain sequencing. The sample comes from a study of T cell responses to AZD1222 COVID-19 vaccine (dated by TCRdb to the early 2020s). Some background on the complete study: AZD1222 recipients whose second dose came at about 4 weeks and those whose second dose came at about 12 weeks were combined into one group, since spike-specific TCR depth and breadth did not differ between the two schedules. Trial participants were enrolled by age into 18-55, 56-69 and 70-plus year subgroups, with roughly 160, 29 and 62 TCR-sequenced participants respectively. A total of approximately 250 trial participants underwent TCR sequencing, of whom roughly 210 had received two doses of AZD1222 and 26 had received two doses of the MenACWY control vaccine.

On the study overall, not on this receptor specifically: Only five to seven AZD1222 recipients were SARS-CoV-2 seropositive at baseline, limiting conclusions about previously exposed vaccinees. Spike-specific TCR breadth and depth rose significantly after two AZD1222 doses compared with day 0 and with MenACWY recipients. Because no samples from the day 14 peak response were available, repertoires could be characterized only after the peak T cell response. The 56-69-year group was small, and its depth increase did not reach significance, likely because of low power. Participants were mostly white British, with more females than males. The authors suggested clonal diversity may have been underestimated. The vaccine-associated CD4 TCRs covered the entire spike protein, and the dominant responses fell in regions 160-218 and 743-854. Reportedly, almost half of the unique spike-specific TCRs recognized epitopes lying outside the regions that are mutated in the B.1.351 and B.1.1.7 variants.

The chain couples TRBV2 to TRBJ2-1; TRBD2 is perhaps the D gene, given 7 matching bases. Sequencing used peripheral blood, obtained on day 0 of AZD1222 vaccination. The sequence was obtained from an adult in good health. In nucleotide form, the sequence is TGTGCCAGCAATAGGGGGGGAAACAATGAGCAGTTCTTC. This codes for CASNRGGNNEQFF.